This T cell receptor beta chain emerged from a study of blood T cell repertoires in COVID-19. Study-wide background: The United States, Italy and Spain were the sources of the acute and convalescent COVID-19 samples.

The table came from immunoSEQ multiplex PCR; TCRdb's copy has only in-frame clones and leaves some out. This sample yields some 200,000 clones, of which approximately 86% are seen a single time; around 2.7% belongs to the top ten. The CDR3 length is 13 residues. Germline CDR1 and CDR2: SGHAT and FQNNGV. V was clipped by 5 bases and J by 9 bases, with 14 bases between them. This clone was observed a handful of times. Input material: peripheral blood. This TCR came from a man aged 35 to 55 with active or convalescent COVID-19. This chain joins TRBV11-2 and TRBJ2-1; D possibly corresponds to TRBD2 (6 bases). As DNA, the CDR3 is TGTGCCAGCAGCAATGTGGCGGGGCCTGAGCAGTTCTTC. Encoded protein: CASSNVAGPEQFF. Looking up the rest from reference TRBV11-2 and TRBJ2-1 gives the full variable domain: EAGVAQSPRYKIIEKRQSVAFWCNPISGHATLYWYQQILGQGPKLLIQFQNNGVVDDSQLPKDRFSAERLKGVDSTLKIQPAKLEDSAVYLCASSNVAGPEQFFGPGTRLTVL.